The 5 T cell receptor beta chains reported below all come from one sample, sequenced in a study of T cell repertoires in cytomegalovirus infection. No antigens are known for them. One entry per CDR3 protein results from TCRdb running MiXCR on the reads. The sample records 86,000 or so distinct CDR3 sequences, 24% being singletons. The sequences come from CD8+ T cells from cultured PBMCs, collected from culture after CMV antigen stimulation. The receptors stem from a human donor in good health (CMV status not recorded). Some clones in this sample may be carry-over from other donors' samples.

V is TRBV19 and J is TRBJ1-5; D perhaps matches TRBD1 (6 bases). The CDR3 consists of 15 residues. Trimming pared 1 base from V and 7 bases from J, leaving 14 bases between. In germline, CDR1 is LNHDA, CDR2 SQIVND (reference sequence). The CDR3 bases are TGTGCCAGTAGTATAGGGCCAGGGGAGGGACAGCCCCAGCATTTT. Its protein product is CASSIGPGEGQPQHF.

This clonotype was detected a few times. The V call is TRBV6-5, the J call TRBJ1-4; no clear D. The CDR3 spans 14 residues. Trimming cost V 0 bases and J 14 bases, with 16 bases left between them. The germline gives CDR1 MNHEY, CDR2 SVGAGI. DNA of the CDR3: TGTGCCAGCAGTTACTCGAGTTTGGTGGGGAAGCTGTTTTTT. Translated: CASSYSSLVGKLFF.

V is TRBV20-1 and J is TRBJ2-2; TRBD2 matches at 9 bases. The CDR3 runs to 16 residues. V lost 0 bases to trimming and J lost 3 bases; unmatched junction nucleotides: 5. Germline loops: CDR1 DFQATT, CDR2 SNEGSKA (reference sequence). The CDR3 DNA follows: TGCAGTGCTAGAGATGGGGCTAGCGGGGACACCGGGGAGCTGTTTTTT. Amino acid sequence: CSARDGASGDTGELFF.

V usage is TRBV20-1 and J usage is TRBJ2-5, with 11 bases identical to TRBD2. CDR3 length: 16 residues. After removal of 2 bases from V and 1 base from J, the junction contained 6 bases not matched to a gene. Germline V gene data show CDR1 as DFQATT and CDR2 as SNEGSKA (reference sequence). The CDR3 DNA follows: TGCAGTGCTAGACCCGGGACTAGCGGCCCCCAAGAGACCCAGTACTTC. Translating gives CSARPGTSGPQETQYF.

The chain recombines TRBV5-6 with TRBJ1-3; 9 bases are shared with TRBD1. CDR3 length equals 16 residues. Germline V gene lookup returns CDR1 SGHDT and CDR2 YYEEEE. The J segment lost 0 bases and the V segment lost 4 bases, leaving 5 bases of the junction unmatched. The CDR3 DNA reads TGTGCCAGCAGCCCAGGACAGGGGAGCTCTGGAAACACCATATATTTT. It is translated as CASSPGQGSSGNTIYF.